This T cell receptor beta chain was documented in a study of T cells in Graves' hyperthyroidism and ophthalmopathy. RNA transcripts provided the source from which TCR beta CDR3 regions were amplified. Initially, a first-round RT-PCR of the TCR CDR3 employed the HTBI primer set. TCRdb reprocessed the multiplex PCR reads via MiXCR and lists one record per CDR3 protein. Here the sample spans hundreds of thousands of distinct CDR3 sequences, roughly 17% being singletons. The CDR3 consists of 13 residues. Per the germline V gene, CDR1 is SGHTA and CDR2 is FQGNSA. The TCR originated in a woman aged 18-35 years with Graves' ophthalmopathy. The chain recombines TRBV7-2 with TRBJ2-1; the D gene is possibly TRBD2 (6 bases). Judging by the DNA end, TRBJ2-7 fits better; the J call may be wrong. The sequenced material came from blood. CDR3 bases: TGTGCCAGCAGCACGGGGGAGCTGAGTGAGCAGTACTTC. Translating it yields CASSTGELSEQYF.